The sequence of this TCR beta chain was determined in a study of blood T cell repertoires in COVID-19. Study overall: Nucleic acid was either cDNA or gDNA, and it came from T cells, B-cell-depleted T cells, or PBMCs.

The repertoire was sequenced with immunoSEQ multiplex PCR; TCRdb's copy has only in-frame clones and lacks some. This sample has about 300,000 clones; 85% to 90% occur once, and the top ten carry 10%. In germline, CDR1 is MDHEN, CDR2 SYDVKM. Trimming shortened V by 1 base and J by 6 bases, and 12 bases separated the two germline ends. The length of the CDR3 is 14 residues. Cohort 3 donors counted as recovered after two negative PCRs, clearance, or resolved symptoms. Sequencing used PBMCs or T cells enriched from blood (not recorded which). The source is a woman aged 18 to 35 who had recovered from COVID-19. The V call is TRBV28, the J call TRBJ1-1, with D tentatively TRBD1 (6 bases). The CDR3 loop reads CASSLLRRTAEAFF. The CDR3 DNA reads TGTGCCAGCAGTTTATTAAGGAGGACAGCTGAAGCTTTCTTT.